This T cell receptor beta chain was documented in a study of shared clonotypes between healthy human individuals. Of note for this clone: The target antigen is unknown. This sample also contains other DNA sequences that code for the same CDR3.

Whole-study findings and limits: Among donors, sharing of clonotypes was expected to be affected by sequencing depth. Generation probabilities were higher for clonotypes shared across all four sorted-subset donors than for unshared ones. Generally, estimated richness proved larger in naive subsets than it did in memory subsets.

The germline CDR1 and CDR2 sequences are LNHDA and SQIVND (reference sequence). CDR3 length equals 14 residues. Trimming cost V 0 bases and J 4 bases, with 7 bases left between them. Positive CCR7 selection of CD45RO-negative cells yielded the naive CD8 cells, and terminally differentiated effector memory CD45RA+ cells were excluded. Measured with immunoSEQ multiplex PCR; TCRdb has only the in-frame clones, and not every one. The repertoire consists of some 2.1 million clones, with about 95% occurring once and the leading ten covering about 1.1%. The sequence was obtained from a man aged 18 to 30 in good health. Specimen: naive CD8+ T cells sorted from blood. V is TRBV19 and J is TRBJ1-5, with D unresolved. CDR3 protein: CASSIDLENQPQHF. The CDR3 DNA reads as TGTGCCAGTAGTATAGATCTAGAGAATCAGCCCCAGCATTTT. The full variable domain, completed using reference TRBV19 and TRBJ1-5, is DGGITQSPKYLFRKEGQNVTLSCEQNLNHDAMYWYRQDPGQGLRLIYYSQIVNDFQKGDIAEGYSVSREKKESFPLTVTSAQKNPTAFYLCASSIDLENQPQHFGDGTRLSIL.